One sample yielded the 32 T cell receptor beta chains listed below, sequenced in a study of cytomegalovirus exposure and HLA in healthy donors. PCR involved 60 Vbeta and 13 Jbeta primers. Generated by immunoSEQ multiplex PCR, the TCRdb table keeps only in-frame clones and is missing some. The sample records 100,000 to 150,000 clones, 81% being singletons. The material sequenced was PBMCs. The origin of the receptors is a man aged 18 to 30 in good health and CMV-seropositive.

V is TRBV7-6 and J is TRBJ1-2, with 7 bases that match TRBD1. CDR1 is SGHVS, CDR2 FNYEAQ, per germline. CDR3 length equals 13 residues. With V trimmed by 5 bases and J by 4 bases, 4 bases remained unmatched. CDR3 loop: CASSLQGGYGYTF. Here the CDR3 DNA reads TGTGCCAGCAGCCTCCAGGGGGGCTATGGCTACACCTTC.

J is TRBJ2-3 and V is TRBV27, with TRBD2 matching 7 bases. Germline V gene lookup returns CDR1 MNHEY and CDR2 SMNVEV (reference sequence). The CDR3 spans 15 residues. Trimming at V came to 5 bases and at J to 4 bases, leaving 9 bases not matched to a gene. In DNA form, the CDR3 reads TGTGCCAGCAGTCCCCGACTAGCTCCCTCAGATACGCAGTATTTT. It encodes CASSPRLAPSDTQYF.

The chain couples TRBV14 to TRBJ1-1, with 7 nucleotides matching TRBD1. Germline V CDR1 and CDR2: SGHDN, FVKESK. The junction had 5 bases not matched to a gene; V was cut back by 0 bases and J by 1 base. The CDR3 is 16 residues long. Here the CDR3 reads CASSQDYGTANTEAFF. The CDR3 DNA reads TGTGCCAGCAGCCAAGATTACGGGACAGCGAACACTGAAGCTTTCTTT.

This chain connects TRBV23-1 to TRBJ1-5; TRBD1 might be the D (5 bases). TRBV23-1 is annotated as an ORF whose role is uncertain. The CDR3 loop spans 16 amino acids. V lost 3 bases and J lost 2, with 14 bases in between. In DNA, the CDR3 is TGCGCCAGCAGTCAGATCGGGGGACGGTGCAATCAGCCCCAGCATTTT. Translating gives CASSQIGGRCNQPQHF.

The chain carries TRBV14 and TRBJ1-6; D gene unclear. Trimming took off 0 bases at V and 8 bases at J, with 11 bases between the two ends. The CDR3 runs 15 residues. The germline V gene encodes CDR1 SGHDN and CDR2 FVKESK. The CDR3 here is CASSQDRGFDSPLHF. CDR3 sequence (DNA): TGTGCCAGCAGCCAAGATCGCGGGTTCGATTCACCCCTCCACTTT.

CDR3 residues: CASSIRTVVNSDTQYF. CDR3 bases: TGTGCCAGCAGCATCCGGACTGTTGTAAATTCAGATACGCAGTATTTT. The gene calls are TRBV13 and TRBJ2-3; TRBD2 is a possible D gene (5 bases). Trimming left V 5 bases short and J 4 bases short, with 19 bases between. The CDR3 runs to 16 residues. The germline gives CDR1 PRHDT, CDR2 FYEKMQ (reference sequence).

The chain uses TRBV4-3 and TRBJ2-3; D is possibly TRBD1 (5 bases). Judging by the DNA end, TRBJ1-5 fits better; the J call may be wrong. The CDR3 spans 15 residues. The germline V gene has CDR1 LGHNA and CDR2 YSLEER. CDR3 in amino acids: CASSQDTGSGNKQHF. The CDR3 DNA reads TGCGCCAGCAGCCAAGATACAGGTAGCGGGAACAAGCAGCATTTT.

The CDR3 DNA is TGCGCCAGCAGCCCAGGGACAGGGAGTGATGGCTACACCTTC. It specifies CASSPGTGSDGYTF. The V call is TRBV4-1, the J call TRBJ1-2; 9 nucleotides align to TRBD1. CDR3 size: 14 residues. Germline CDR1 is MGHRA and CDR2 is YSYEKL. The V and J ends lost 4 bases and 6 bases, in that order; junction bases with no gene match: 6.

This clone was counted only a few times. This sequence joins TRBV10-3 and TRBJ2-7, with D perhaps matching TRBD1 (5 bases). CDR1 is ENHRY and CDR2 is SYGVKD in the germline V gene. CDR3 length: 14 amino acids. V was clipped by 10 bases and J by 3 bases, with 19 bases between them. The CDR3 DNA follows: TGTGCCAGCAGCCCCCCGACAGAAAACTACGAGCAGTACTTC. This translates into CASSPPTENYEQYF.

This chain uses TRBV5-1 with TRBJ2-7; 11 bases fit TRBD1. J lost 3 bases, V lost 3 bases, and 2 bases had no gene match. This CDR3 has 14 amino acids. CDR1 and CDR2 from the germline V gene are SGHRS and YFSETQ. The CDR3 region has the DNA TGCGCCAGCAGCTCCGGGACAGGGGGCTACGAGCAGTACTTC. Its translation: CASSSGTGGYEQYF.

This clone was seen a few times. V gene TRBV7-6 combines with J gene TRBJ2-1, with D unresolved. V shed 5 bases and J shed 7 bases, with 18 bases lying between them. The CDR3 is made up of 15 amino acids. Germline V gives CDR1 SGHVS, CDR2 FNYEAQ. CDR3 in DNA: TGTGCCAGCAGCCCCCTGAGGCGTACTGGGAATGAGCAGTTCTTC. Amino acid sequence: CASSPLRRTGNEQFF.

The chain employs TRBV10-2 and TRBJ2-1, with TRBD1 matching 9 bases. The V and J ends lost 11 bases and 7 bases, in that order; junction bases with no gene match: 9. The CDR3 is made up of 13 amino acids. Germline CDR1 WSHSY, CDR2 SAAADI. The CDR3 DNA reads TGCGCCTGTGGACAGGGGTGGATAAATGAGCAGTTCTTC. Amino acids: CACGQGWINEQFF.

This clone was picked up a small number of times. V gene TRBV4-3 combines with J gene TRBJ1-2; D remains ambiguous. Germline values: CDR1 LGHNA, CDR2 YSLEER. This CDR3 comprises 16 residues. V lost 0 bases and J lost 0, with 11 bases in between. The CDR3 region is CASSQDSTESNYGYTF. In DNA form, the CDR3 reads TGCGCCAGCAGCCAAGATTCGACGGAGTCTAACTATGGCTACACCTTC.

The chain links TRBV19 to TRBJ1-1; no clear D. Trimming stripped 7 bases from V and 2 bases from J, with 8 bases between. Germline values: CDR1 LNHDA, CDR2 SQIVND (reference sequence). CDR3 length: 12 residues. Here the CDR3 reads CASNWPNTEAFF. Here the CDR3 DNA reads TGTGCCAGTAATTGGCCTAACACTGAAGCTTTCTTT.

This CDR3 is CAWSAMTGDNQPQHF. The CDR3 DNA sequence: TGTGCCTGGAGTGCTATGACAGGGGATAACCAGCCCCAGCATTTT. The chain employs TRBV30 and TRBJ1-5, with 8 nucleotides matching TRBD1. The CDR3 is made up of 15 amino acids. The germline gives CDR1 GTSNPN, CDR2 SVGIG (reference sequence). V shed 1 base, J shed 7 bases, and the junction held 9 bases outside the gene matches.

CDR3 DNA: TGTGCCAGCAGTTACGGGGACAGGGCTTTCTTT. Amino acid sequence: CASSYGDRAFF. This chain connects TRBV6-5 to TRBJ1-1; 8 nucleotides match TRBD1. Per the germline V gene, CDR1 is MNHEY and CDR2 is SVGAGI. J lost 11 bases, V lost 2 bases, and 1 base had no gene match. The CDR3 contains 11 residues.

The chain is built from TRBV5-1 and TRBJ2-3; weak D call: TRBD1 (6 bases). The CDR3 contains 15 residues. CDR1 SGHRS and CDR2 YFSETQ come from the germline V gene. Trimming left V 0 bases short and J 2 bases short, with 10 bases between. The CDR3 region has the DNA TGCGCCAGCAGCTTGGACGGGGACAACACAGATACGCAGTATTTT. Protein: CASSLDGDNTDTQYF. The whole variable domain, filled in from reference TRBV5-1 and TRBJ2-3, reads KAGVTQTPRYLIKTRGQQVTLSCSPISGHRSVSWYQQTPGQGLQFLFEYFSETQRNKGNFPGRFSGRQFSNSRSEMNVSTLELGDSALYLCASSLDGDNTDTQYFGPGTRLTVL.

A remark on this clone: Other nucleotide sequences from this sample produce the same CDR3. This chain connects TRBV11-2 to TRBJ2-7; unclear D gene. CDR1 SGHAT and CDR2 FQNNGV come from the germline V gene. The germline V and J ends were trimmed by 1 base and 2 bases, with 6 bases remaining between them. The CDR3 runs 13 residues. CDR3 DNA sequence: TGTGCCAGCAGCTTAGCAGGCACCTACGAGCAGTACTTC. This codes for CASSLAGTYEQYF.

This chain links TRBV4-2 with TRBJ1-2; the match to TRBD1 covers 8 bases. The CDR3 has 16 residues. Germline V gene data show CDR1 as LGHNA and CDR2 as YNFKEQ. V dropped 4 bases and J dropped 10; count of bases not matched to a gene: 17. The DNA of the CDR3 is TGTGCCAGCAGCCTAACTCCGGACAGGGTAGCAAGTTTCTACACCTTC. This encodes CASSLTPDRVASFYTF.

This clone occurred a few times. V and J are TRBV27 and TRBJ2-1, with 8 bases aligning to TRBD2. Germline V gives CDR1 MNHEY, CDR2 SMNVEV (reference sequence). There are 13 residues in the CDR3. J gave up 10 bases and V 7 bases, and 9 bases lay outside the gene matches. Here the CDR3 reads CASTSHPGGEQFF. CDR3 sequence (DNA): TGTGCCAGCACCTCTCATCCGGGGGGGGAGCAGTTCTTC.

The rearrangement joins TRBV12-5 to TRBJ2-5; D ambiguous. Germline V gene data show CDR1 as LGHNT and CDR2 as FRNRAP. V dropped 0 bases and J dropped 5 bases, with 16 bases sitting between them. This CDR3 contains 16 residues. The CDR3 loop reads CASGLVHGDPGETQYF. In nucleotides, the CDR3 is TGTGCTAGTGGTTTGGTACATGGAGACCCCGGGGAGACCCAGTACTTC.

This clone occurred a few times. The genes are TRBV21-1 and TRBJ2-2; the D call in the table, TRBD2, was not verified against the DNA. TRBV21-1 is marked as a pseudogene. The CDR3 has 16 residues. CDR3 in DNA: TGTGCCAGCAGCAATTCTACTCGAACGAACACCGGGGAGCTGTTTTTT. This codes for CASSNSTRTNTGELFF.

The chain combines TRBV9 with TRBJ1-1, with 8 positions matching TRBD1. V trimming: 0 bases; J trimming: 4 bases; junction bases outside the gene matches: 8. The length of the CDR3 is 16 residues. In germline, CDR1 is SGDLS, CDR2 YYNGEE. The CDR3 bases are TGTGCCAGCAGCGTAGAGGTCGGACAGGGAACCACTGAAGCTTTCTTT. Its protein product is CASSVEVGQGTTEAFF.

CDR3 region: CASRHGRDTEAFF. CDR3 DNA sequence: TGTGCCAGCCGTCATGGTAGAGACACTGAAGCTTTCTTT. V and J are TRBV2 and TRBJ1-1, with D unclear. Trimming took 8 bases from V and 3 from J, leaving 13 bases between them. This CDR3 region has 13 residues. Germline V gives CDR1 SNHLY, CDR2 FYNNEI.

The rearrangement joins TRBV27 to TRBJ2-7, with D maybe TRBD1 (6 bases). Trimming stripped 5 bases from V and 4 bases from J, with 21 bases between. Germline V lookup: CDR1 MNHEY, CDR2 SMNVEV (reference sequence). CDR3 length: 16 residues. The DNA for the CDR3 is TGTGCCAGCAGTACCAGAACCGGGACACCAAGATACGAGCAGTACTTC. It codes for CASSTRTGTPRYEQYF.

The chain employs TRBV12-5 and TRBJ1-2, with 8 bases matching TRBD1. The CDR3 is 15 amino acids. V gave up 6 bases and J gave up 4 bases; unmatched junction bases: 10. Germline CDR1 LGHNT, CDR2 FRNRAP. The CDR3 nucleotides are TGTGCTAGTGGGCCAACCTCCGGGACAGGCTATGGCTACACCTTC. Translated: CASGPTSGTGYGYTF. The complete variable domain, with remaining parts taken from reference TRBV12-5 and TRBJ1-2, reads DARVTQTPRHKVTEMGQEVTMRCQPILGHNTVFWYRQTMMQGLELLAYFRNRAPLDDSGMPKDRFSAEMPDATLATLKIQPSEPRDSAVYFCASGPTSGTGYGYTFGSGTRLTVV.

The chain joins TRBV9 to TRBJ1-3; D unclear. Trimming pared 0 bases from V and 3 bases from J, leaving 7 bases between. This CDR3 region has 14 residues. Germline CDR1 SGDLS, CDR2 YYNGEE. CDR3 sequence: CASSVGGVGNTIYF. For the CDR3, the DNA is TGTGCCAGCAGCGTAGGTGGAGTTGGAAACACCATATATTTT. The complete variable domain, with remaining parts taken from reference TRBV9 and TRBJ1-3, reads DSGVTQTPKHLITATGQRVTLRCSPRSGDLSVYWYQQSLDQGLQFLIQYYNGEERAKGNILERFSAQQFPDLHSELNLSSLELGDSALYFCASSVGGVGNTIYFGEGSWLTVV.

This sequence joins TRBV6-1 and TRBJ1-2; D ambiguous. The V end lost 6 bases, the J end lost 7 bases, and 18 bases lay between the germline ends. This CDR3 is built from 14 residues. The germline gives CDR1 MNHNS, CDR2 SASEGT. CDR3 coding DNA: TGTGCCAGCAGCGCTTCTTGGGGAGACTGTGGCTACACCTTC. Encoded protein: CASSASWGDCGYTF.

CDR3 bases: TGTGCCAGCAGCGGGGGGGAGGAGCTGTTTTTT. Protein sequence: CASSGGEELFF. The chain carries TRBV9 and TRBJ2-2, with a weak D call TRBD2 (6 bases). The V end was cut by 3 bases, the J end by 10 bases, with 7 bases between. The CDR3 has 11 amino acids. Germline CDR1 reads SGDLS; CDR2 reads YYNGEE.

V is TRBV5-5 and J is TRBJ1-1; no clear D. Germline V gene data show CDR1 as SGHKS and CDR2 as YYEKEE (reference sequence). CDR3 length: 15 residues. V dropped 1 base and J dropped 0 bases, with 10 bases sitting between them. CDR3 coding DNA: TGTGCCAGCAGCTTGTCCTCTACCATGAACACTGAAGCTTTCTTT. Amino acid sequence: CASSLSSTMNTEAFF.

The chain recombines TRBV19 with TRBJ2-7; TRBD2 matches 7 bases. Germline V gene data show CDR1 as LNHDA and CDR2 as SQIVND (reference sequence). J gave up 5 bases and V 10 bases, and 17 bases lay outside the gene matches. The CDR3 consists of 15 residues. The CDR3 sequence: CATNPGRDTRDEQYF. CDR3 DNA sequence: TGTGCCACCAACCCTGGGAGGGATACTCGAGACGAGCAGTACTTC.

This clone was detected a few times. This sequence joins TRBV2 and TRBJ2-7, with TRBD1 matching 7 bases. This CDR3 has 13 amino acids. V lost 8 bases to trimming and J lost 3 bases; unmatched junction nucleotides: 7. CDR1 is SNHLY and CDR2 is FYNNEI in the germline V gene. In DNA form, the CDR3 reads TGTGCCAGCCACCGGGACAGAGTCTACGAGCAGTACTTC. Translation: CASHRDRVYEQYF.